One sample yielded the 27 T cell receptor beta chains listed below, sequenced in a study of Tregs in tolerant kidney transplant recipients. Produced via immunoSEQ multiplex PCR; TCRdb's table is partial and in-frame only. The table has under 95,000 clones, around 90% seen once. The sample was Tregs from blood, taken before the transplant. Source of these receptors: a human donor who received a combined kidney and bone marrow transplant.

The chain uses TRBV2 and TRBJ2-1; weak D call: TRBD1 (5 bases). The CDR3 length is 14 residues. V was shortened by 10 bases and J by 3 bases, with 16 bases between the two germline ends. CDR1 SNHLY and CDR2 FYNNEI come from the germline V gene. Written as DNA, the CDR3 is TGTGCCACCAACGACGGACAAAGCTACAATGAGCAGTTCTTC. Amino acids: CATNDGQSYNEQFF.

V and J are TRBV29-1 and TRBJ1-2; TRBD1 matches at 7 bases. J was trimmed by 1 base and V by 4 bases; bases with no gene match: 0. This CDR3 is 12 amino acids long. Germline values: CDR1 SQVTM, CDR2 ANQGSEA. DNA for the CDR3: TGCAGCGTTGGGGACAGTAACTATGGCTACACCTTC. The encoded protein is CSVGDSNYGYTF.

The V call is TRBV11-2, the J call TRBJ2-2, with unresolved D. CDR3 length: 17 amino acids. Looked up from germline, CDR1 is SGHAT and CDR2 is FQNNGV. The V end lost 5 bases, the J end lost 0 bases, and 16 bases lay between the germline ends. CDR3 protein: CASSRFLGGTNTGELFF. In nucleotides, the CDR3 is TGTGCCAGCAGCCGTTTCTTGGGCGGTACGAACACCGGGGAGCTGTTTTTT.

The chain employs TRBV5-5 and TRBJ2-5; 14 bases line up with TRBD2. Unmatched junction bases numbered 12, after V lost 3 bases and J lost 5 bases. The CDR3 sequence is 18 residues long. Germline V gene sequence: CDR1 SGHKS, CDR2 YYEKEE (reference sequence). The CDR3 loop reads CASSSGRLAGGPGETQYF. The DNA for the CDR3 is TGTGCCAGCAGCTCCGGACGACTAGCGGGAGGGCCCGGGGAGACCCAGTACTTC.

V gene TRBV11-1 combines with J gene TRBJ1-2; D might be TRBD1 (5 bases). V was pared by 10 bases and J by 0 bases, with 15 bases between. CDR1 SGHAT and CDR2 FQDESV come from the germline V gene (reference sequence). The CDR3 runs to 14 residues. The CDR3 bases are TGTGCCACCGCGGTGGGACCAGCTAACTATGGCTACACCTTC. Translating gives CATAVGPANYGYTF.

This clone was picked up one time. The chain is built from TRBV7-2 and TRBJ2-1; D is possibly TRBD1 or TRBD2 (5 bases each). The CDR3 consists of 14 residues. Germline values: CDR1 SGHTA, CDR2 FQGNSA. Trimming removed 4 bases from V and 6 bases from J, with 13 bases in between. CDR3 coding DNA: TGTGCCAGCAGCTCCCTGGGACGGGGCAATGAGCAGTTCTTC. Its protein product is CASSSLGRGNEQFF. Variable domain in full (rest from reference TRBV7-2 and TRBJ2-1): GAGVSQSPSNKVTEKGKDVELRCDPISGHTALYWYRQSLGQGLEFLIYFQGNSAPDKSGLPSDRFSAERTGGSVSTLTIQRTQQEDSAVYLCASSSLGRGNEQFFGPGTRLTVL.

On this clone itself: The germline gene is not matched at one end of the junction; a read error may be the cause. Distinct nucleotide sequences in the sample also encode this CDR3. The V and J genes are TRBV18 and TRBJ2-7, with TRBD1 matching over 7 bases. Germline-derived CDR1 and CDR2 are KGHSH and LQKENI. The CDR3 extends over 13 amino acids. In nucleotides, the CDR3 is TGCGCCAGCTCATCCCGGGACAGCTACGAGCAGTACTTC. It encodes CASSSRDSYEQYF.

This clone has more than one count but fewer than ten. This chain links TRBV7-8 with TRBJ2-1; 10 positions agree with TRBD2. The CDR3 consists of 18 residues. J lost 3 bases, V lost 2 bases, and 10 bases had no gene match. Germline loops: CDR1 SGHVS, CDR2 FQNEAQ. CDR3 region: CASSLRGFPSGSYNEQFF. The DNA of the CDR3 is TGTGCCAGCAGCTTACGGGGCTTTCCTAGCGGGAGCTACAATGAGCAGTTCTTC.

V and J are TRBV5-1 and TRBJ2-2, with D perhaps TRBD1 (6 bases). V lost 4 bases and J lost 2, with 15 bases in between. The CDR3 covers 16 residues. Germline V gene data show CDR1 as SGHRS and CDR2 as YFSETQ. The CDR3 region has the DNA TGCGCCAGCAGCCCTCAGACAGGCAGAAACACCGGGGAGCTGTTTTTT. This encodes CASSPQTGRNTGELFF.

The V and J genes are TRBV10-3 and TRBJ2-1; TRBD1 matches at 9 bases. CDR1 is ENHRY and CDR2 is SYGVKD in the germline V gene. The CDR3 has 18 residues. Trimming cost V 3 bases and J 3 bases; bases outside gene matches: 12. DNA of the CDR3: TGTGCCATCAGTGAAGTACAGGGGGCAACCGGGGTCTACAATGAGCAGTTCTTC. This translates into CAISEVQGATGVYNEQFF.

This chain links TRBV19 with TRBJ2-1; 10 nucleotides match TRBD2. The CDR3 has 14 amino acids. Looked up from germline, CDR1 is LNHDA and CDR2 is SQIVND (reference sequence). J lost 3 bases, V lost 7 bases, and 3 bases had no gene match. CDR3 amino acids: CASKGLADYNEQFF. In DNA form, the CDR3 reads TGTGCCAGTAAAGGACTAGCGGACTACAATGAGCAGTTCTTC.

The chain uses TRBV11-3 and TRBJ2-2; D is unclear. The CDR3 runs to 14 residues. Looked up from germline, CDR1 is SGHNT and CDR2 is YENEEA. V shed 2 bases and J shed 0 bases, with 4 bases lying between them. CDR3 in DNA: TGTGCCAGCAGCTTACAGACGAACACCGGGGAGCTGTTTTTT. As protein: CASSLQTNTGELFF.

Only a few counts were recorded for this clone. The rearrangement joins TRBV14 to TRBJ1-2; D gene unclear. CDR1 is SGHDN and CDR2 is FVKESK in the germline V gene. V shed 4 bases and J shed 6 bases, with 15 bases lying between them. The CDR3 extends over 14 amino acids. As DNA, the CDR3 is TGTGCCAGCAGCCCTCTGATGGTGGCCAATGGCTACACCTTC. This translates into CASSPLMVANGYTF.

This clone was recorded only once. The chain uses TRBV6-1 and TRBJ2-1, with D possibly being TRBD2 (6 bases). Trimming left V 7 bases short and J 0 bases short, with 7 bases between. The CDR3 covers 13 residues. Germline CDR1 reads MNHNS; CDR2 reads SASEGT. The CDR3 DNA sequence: TGTGCCAGCATAGCGGCCTCCTACAATGAGCAGTTCTTC. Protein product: CASIAASYNEQFF.

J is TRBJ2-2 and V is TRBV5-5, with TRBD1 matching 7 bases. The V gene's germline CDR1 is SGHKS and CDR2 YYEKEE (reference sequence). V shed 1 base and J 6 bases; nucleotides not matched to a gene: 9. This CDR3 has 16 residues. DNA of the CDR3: TGTGCCAGCAGCTTGTTTCAGGGGGAAAATTCCGGGGAGCTGTTTTTT. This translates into CASSLFQGENSGELFF.

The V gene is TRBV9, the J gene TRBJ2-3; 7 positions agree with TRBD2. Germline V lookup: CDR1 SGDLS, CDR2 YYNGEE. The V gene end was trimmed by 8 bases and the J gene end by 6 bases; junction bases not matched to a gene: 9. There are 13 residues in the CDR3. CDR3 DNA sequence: TGTGCCAGTGGGCGGGAGAAGGGGGATACGCAGTATTTT. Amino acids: CASGREKGDTQYF.

CDR3 bases: TGTGCCAGTAGCCGTTTACCTGACGACAGGAAAACTTTCTTT. Its translation: CASSRLPDDRKTFF. The chain joins TRBV19 to TRBJ1-1; the D gene is possibly TRBD1 (6 bases). Germline V gene lookup returns CDR1 LNHDA and CDR2 SQIVND (reference sequence). The V and J ends lost 6 bases and 12 bases respectively, with 23 bases between them. The CDR3 length is 14 residues.

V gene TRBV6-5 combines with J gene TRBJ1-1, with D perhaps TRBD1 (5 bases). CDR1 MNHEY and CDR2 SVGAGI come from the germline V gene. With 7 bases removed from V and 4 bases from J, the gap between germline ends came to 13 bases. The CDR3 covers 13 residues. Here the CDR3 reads CASTDSGTTEAFF. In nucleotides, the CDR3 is TGTGCCAGCACGGACTCCGGGACCACTGAAGCTTTCTTT.

In DNA form, the CDR3 reads TGTGCTAGTGGTTTGGACAGGGGAAATACCGGGGAGCTGTTTTTT. Translation gives CASGLDRGNTGELFF. The V call is TRBV12-5, the J call TRBJ2-2; 7 bases map to TRBD1. The CDR3 has 15 amino acids. V lost 1 base and J lost 5; bases outside the gene matches: 4. Germline V CDR1 and CDR2: LGHNT, FRNRAP.

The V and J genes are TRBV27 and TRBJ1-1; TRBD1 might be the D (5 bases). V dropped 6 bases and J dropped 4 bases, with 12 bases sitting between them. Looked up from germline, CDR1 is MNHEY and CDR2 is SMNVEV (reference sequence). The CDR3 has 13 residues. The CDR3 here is CASSLYRGTEAFF. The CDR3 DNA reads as TGTGCCAGCAGCCTGTATAGGGGCACTGAAGCTTTCTTT.

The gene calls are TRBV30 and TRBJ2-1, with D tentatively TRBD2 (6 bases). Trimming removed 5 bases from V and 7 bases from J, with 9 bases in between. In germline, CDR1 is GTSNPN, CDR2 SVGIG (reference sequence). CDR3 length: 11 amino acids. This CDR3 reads CAWGSGNEQFF. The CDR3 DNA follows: TGTGCCTGGGGGAGCGGGAATGAGCAGTTCTTC.

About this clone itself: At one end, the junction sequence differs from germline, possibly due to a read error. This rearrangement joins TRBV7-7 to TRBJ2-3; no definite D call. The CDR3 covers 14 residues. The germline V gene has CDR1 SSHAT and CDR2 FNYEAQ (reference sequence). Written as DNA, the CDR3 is TGTGCTAGCAGCTTAGACATGAGCACAGATACGCAGTATTTT. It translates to CASSLDMSTDTQYF.

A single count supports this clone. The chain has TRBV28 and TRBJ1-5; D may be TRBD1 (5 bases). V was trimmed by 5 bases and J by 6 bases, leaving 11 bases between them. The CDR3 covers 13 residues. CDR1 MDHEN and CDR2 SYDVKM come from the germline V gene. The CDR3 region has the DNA TGTGCCAGCAGTCCGGCAGGGCTTCAGCCCCAGCATTTT. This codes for CASSPAGLQPQHF.

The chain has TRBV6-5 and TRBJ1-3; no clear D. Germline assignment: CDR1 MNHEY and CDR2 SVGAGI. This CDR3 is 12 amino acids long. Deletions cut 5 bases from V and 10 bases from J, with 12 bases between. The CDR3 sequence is CASSALRRTIYF. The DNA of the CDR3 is TGTGCCAGCAGTGCGCTAAGAAGGACCATATATTTT.

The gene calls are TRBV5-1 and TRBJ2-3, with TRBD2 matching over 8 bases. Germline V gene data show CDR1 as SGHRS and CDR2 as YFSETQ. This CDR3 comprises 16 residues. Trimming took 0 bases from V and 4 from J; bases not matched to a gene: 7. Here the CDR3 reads CASSLASGFRPDTQYF. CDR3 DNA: TGCGCCAGCAGCTTGGCTAGCGGGTTTAGACCAGATACGCAGTATTTT.

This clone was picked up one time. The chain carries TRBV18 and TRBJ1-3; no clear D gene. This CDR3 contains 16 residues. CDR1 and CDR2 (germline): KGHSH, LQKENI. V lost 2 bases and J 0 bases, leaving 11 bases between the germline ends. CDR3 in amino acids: CASSPIVTSSGNTIYF. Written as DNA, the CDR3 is TGTGCCAGCTCACCAATAGTGACGAGCTCTGGAAACACCATATATTTT.

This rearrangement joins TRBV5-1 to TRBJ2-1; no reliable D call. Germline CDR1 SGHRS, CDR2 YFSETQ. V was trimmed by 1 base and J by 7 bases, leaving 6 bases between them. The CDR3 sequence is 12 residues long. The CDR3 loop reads CASSLIRNEQFF. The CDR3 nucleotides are TGCGCCAGCAGCTTGATTAGGAATGAGCAGTTCTTC.